Listed below are T cell receptor beta chains from one sample, sequenced in a study of T cells in localized non-small cell lung cancer. Assay used: immunoSEQ multiplex PCR; TCRdb lists only in-frame clones, some missing. In the table there are about 56,000 clones, just over 85% of which are singletons. The sample consisted of peripheral blood, taken before any cancer treatment. These receptors all come from a woman between 40 and 69 years old with stage I lung adenocarcinoma. Both conserved end residues are part of each CDR3. Each record gives: CDR3 DNA, CDR3 protein, J gene, clone size, D gene, V gene. The D gene is left open where the match is weak. Only some rows state a clone size, as once, few, many or a class for expanded clones.

DNA: TGTGCCAGCAGGGGCGGGGCATTACAAGAGACCCAGTACTTC
CDR3: CASRGGALQETQYF
J: TRBJ2-5
size: NA
D: NA
V: TRBV6-6

DNA: TGTGCCAGCAGCTTGGGGGACGGACCCAATCAGCCCCAGCATTTT
CDR3: CASSLGDGPNQPQHF
J: TRBJ1-5
size: NA
D: NA
V: TRBV5-8

DNA: TGTGCCAGCAGCTTAGGCCTTCTCGCCACTGAAGCTTTCTTT
CDR3: CASSLGLLATEAFF
J: TRBJ1-1
size: NA
D: NA
V: TRBV7-2

DNA: TGTGCTAGCAGCTTAGCTGGACCAAGAGAGACCCAGTACTTC
CDR3: CASSLAGPRETQYF
J: TRBJ2-5
size: NA
D: NA
V: TRBV7-7

DNA: TGCGCCAGCAGCCCCCAGGGGACTAGCGGGGGGTACCAAGAGACCCAGTACTTC
CDR3: CASSPQGTSGGYQETQYF
J: TRBJ2-5
size: NA
D: TRBD2
V: TRBV4-3

DNA: TGTGCCAGCAGCTTCGGGACCGCAGTAGGTGGTACGCAGTATTTT
CDR3: CASSFGTAVGGTQYF
J: TRBJ2-3
size: NA
D: NA
V: TRBV7-9

DNA: TGTGCCAGTAGTATCAACAGGGGCTACGAGCAGTACTTC
CDR3: CASSINRGYEQYF
J: TRBJ2-7
size: few
D: TRBD1
V: TRBV19

DNA: TGTGCCAGCAGCCACACAAAGAACACTGAAGCTTTCTTT
CDR3: CASSHTKNTEAFF
J: TRBJ1-1
size: NA
D: NA
V: TRBV7-3

DNA: TGTGCCTGGAGTGTTGGAACGGACAATTCACCCCTCCACTTT
CDR3: CAWSVGTDNSPLHF
J: TRBJ1-6
size: NA
D: NA
V: TRBV30

DNA: TGTGCCAGCAGTTTAATTGGAGGGAGGACCGTGACACTGAATGAAAAACTGTTTTTT
CDR3: CASSLIGGRTVTLNEKLFF
J: TRBJ1-4
size: NA
D: NA
V: TRBV27

DNA: TGTGCCAGCAGCGTAGGTAGCGGGGGGGTCGGAGAGCAGTTCTTC
CDR3: CASSVGSGGVGEQFF
J: TRBJ2-1
size: once
D: TRBD2
V: TRBV9